These 21 T cell receptor beta chains were sequenced from one sample in a study of T cell repertoires in cytomegalovirus infection. Via MiXCR, TCRdb re-called the reads, giving one row per CDR3 protein. The sample has roughly 500,000 distinct CDR3 sequences; about 15% are singletons. What was sequenced was CD8+ T cells from PBMCs. These TCRs come from a human donor in good health (CMV status not recorded). Some clones in this sample may be carry-over from other donors' samples.

This clonotype was observed at least ten times. The chain recombines TRBV12-5 with TRBJ1-5, with D unresolved. Germline assignment: CDR1 LGHNT and CDR2 FRNRAP. The V and J ends lost 7 bases and 0 bases respectively, with 10 bases between them. The CDR3 loop spans 14 amino acids. Here the CDR3 DNA reads TGTGCTAGTGAAACTCAAGATAGCAATCAGCCCCAGCATTTT. It codes for CASETQDSNQPQHF.

Concerning this clonotype itself: A read error is likely, as this CDR3 ends without the conserved phenylalanine or tryptophan. The CDR3 region has the DNA TGTGCCAGCAGTCGACGGCTCACCTACGAGCAGTACTTA. It translates to CASSRRLTYEQYL. This chain connects TRBV27 to TRBJ2-7; unclear D gene. There are 13 residues in the CDR3. V was pared by 5 bases and J by 2 bases, with 10 bases between. Per the germline V gene, CDR1 is MNHEY and CDR2 is SMNVEV (reference sequence).

A few counts support this clonotype. The rearrangement links TRBV7-9 to TRBJ2-2, with D possibly being TRBD1 or TRBD2 (5 bases each). The germline V gene encodes CDR1 SEHNR and CDR2 FQNEAQ (reference sequence). The CDR3 sequence is 17 residues long. Trimming stripped 5 bases from V and 0 bases from J, with 16 bases between. CDR3 sequence: CASSPSRGETNTGELFF. CDR3 nucleotide sequence: TGTGCCAGCAGCCCCTCTCGAGGGGAGACGAACACCGGGGAGCTGTTTTTT.

This clonotype was counted many times. This rearrangement joins TRBV7-2 to TRBJ2-5; unclear D gene. Germline values: CDR1 SGHTA, CDR2 FQGNSA. Trimming removed 5 bases from V and 2 bases from J, with 6 bases in between. CDR3 length equals 12 residues. The CDR3 region is CASSPIQETQYF. The CDR3 region has the DNA TGTGCCAGCAGCCCCATACAAGAGACCCAGTACTTC.

Worth noting for this clonotype: A single base separates this from a much larger clone, so it may be a read error. The chain couples TRBV29-1 to TRBJ1-1, with D perhaps matching TRBD1 (5 bases). Trimming pared 7 bases from V and 1 base from J, leaving 13 bases between. This CDR3 region has 13 residues. Per the germline V gene, CDR1 is SQVTM and CDR2 is ANQGSEA. The CDR3 here is CSAEGQSNTEAFF. In DNA, the CDR3 is TGCAGCGCCGAGGGGCAGTCGAACACTGAAGCTTTCTTT.

This clonotype showed up many times. This chain uses TRBV12-3 or TRBV12-4 with TRBJ2-7; TRBD2 aligns across 11 bases. CDR3 length: 14 residues. J gave up 3 bases and V 5 bases, and 3 bases lay outside the gene matches. Here the CDR3 DNA reads TGTGCCAGCAGTGGGGGACTAGCGGTCTACGAGCAGTACTTC. This sequence encodes CASSGGLAVYEQYF.

The chain carries TRBV6-5 and TRBJ2-1; no clear D gene. The CDR3 is 11 residues long. V was cut by 7 bases and J by 7 bases, with 8 bases left in between. The germline CDR1 and CDR2 sequences are MNHEY and SVGAGI. CDR3 nucleotide sequence: TGTGCCAGCATTGTCGCAAATGAGCAGTTCTTC. It specifies CASIVANEQFF.

CDR3 nucleotide sequence: TGTGCCGGCGAGCGGGAGTGGGATACGCAGTATTTT. Translated: CAGEREWDTQYF. The chain has TRBV27 and TRBJ2-3; 8 nucleotides align to TRBD2. The CDR3 spans 12 residues. V shed 11 bases, J shed 6 bases, and the junction held 7 bases outside the gene matches. CDR1 is MNHEY, CDR2 SMNVEV, per germline (reference sequence).

This clonotype was observed many times. This sequence joins TRBV4-1 and TRBJ2-7; 7 nucleotides match TRBD2. The germline V gene has CDR1 MGHRA and CDR2 YSYEKL. V was clipped by 1 base and J by 4 bases; unmatched bases: 4. This CDR3 is built from 14 residues. The CDR3 DNA reads as TGCGCCAGCAGCCAAGTTGGGACTACTTACGAGCAGTACTTC. This sequence encodes CASSQVGTTYEQYF.

This clonotype was recorded many times. The J gene is TRBJ2-1, the V gene TRBV28; possibly TRBD2 for D (5 bases). This CDR3 contains 14 residues. Germline CDR1 MDHEN, CDR2 SYDVKM. V dropped 5 bases and J dropped 12 bases, with 20 bases sitting between them. The CDR3 DNA reads as TGTGCCAGCAGTCCCCGGGGTGGAGAGAAAAGGCAGTTCTTC. The encoded protein is CASSPRGGEKRQFF. The whole variable domain, filled in from reference TRBV28 and TRBJ2-1, reads DVKVTQSSRYLVKRTGEKVFLECVQDMDHENMFWYRQDPGLGLRLIYFSYDVKMKEKGDIPEGYSVSREKKERFSLILESASTNQTSMYLCASSPRGGEKRQFFGPGTRLTVL.

This clonotype was found many times. The V call is TRBV7-9, the J call TRBJ2-7; a possible D gene is TRBD2 (7 bases). Germline CDR1 is SEHNR and CDR2 is FQNEAQ (reference sequence). The CDR3 contains 15 residues. The germline V and J ends were trimmed by 5 bases and 0 bases, with 14 bases remaining between them. The CDR3 spells CASSGGGTPSYEQYF. As DNA, the CDR3 is TGTGCCAGCAGCGGGGGGGGGACACCCTCCTACGAGCAGTACTTC.

The chain employs TRBV2 and TRBJ2-5, with unresolved D. This CDR3 contains 14 residues. The V gene's germline CDR1 is SNHLY and CDR2 FYNNEI. The V and J ends lost 3 bases and 4 bases respectively, with 12 bases between them. CDR3 DNA sequence: TGTGCCAGCAGTGAGGCGGAAGTTCGAGAGACCCAGTACTTC. Protein product: CASSEAEVRETQYF.

This clonotype was recorded at least ten times. This sequence joins TRBV7-8 and TRBJ1-2; D remains unclear. The germline V gene encodes CDR1 SGHVS and CDR2 FQNEAQ. The CDR3 has 15 amino acids. V lost 1 base, J lost 3 bases, and 12 bases lay in between. The CDR3 DNA follows: TGTGCCAGCAGCTTAGAAGTGGGGAATCACTATGGCTACACCTTC. Its translation is CASSLEVGNHYGYTF.

This clonotype was counted between two and nine times. This rearrangement joins TRBV7-8 to TRBJ2-1, with D maybe TRBD1 (6 bases). Trimming shortened V by 4 bases and J by 9 bases, and 13 bases separated the two germline ends. The CDR3 sequence is 13 residues long. Germline-derived CDR1 and CDR2 are SGHVS and FQNEAQ. The CDR3 DNA follows: TGTGCCAGCAGCTCATACAGGGTTTCTGAGCAGTTCTTC. Translating gives CASSSYRVSEQFF. Complete variable domain (other parts from reference TRBV7-8 and TRBJ2-1): GAGVSQSPRYKVAKRGQDVALRCDPISGHVSLFWYQQALGQGPEFLTYFQNEAQLDKSGLPSDRFFAERPEGSVSTLKIQRTQQEDSAVYLCASSSYRVSEQFFGPGTRLTVL.

At least ten counts were recorded for this clonotype. CDR3 nucleotides: TGTGCCAGCAGCCTTCGGGACAGGGGGTACTACGAGCAGTACTTC. It yields the protein CASSLRDRGYYEQYF. The chain recombines TRBV7-2 with TRBJ2-7; 11 bases are shared with TRBD1. With V trimmed by 5 bases and J by 3 bases, 6 bases remained unmatched. Looked up from germline, CDR1 is SGHTA and CDR2 is FQGNSA. The CDR3 consists of 15 residues.

The V call is TRBV28, the J call TRBJ1-5; 9 bases agree with TRBD1. V lost 6 bases, J lost 7 bases, and 13 bases stayed unmatched. Germline lookup yields CDR1 MDHEN and CDR2 SYDVKM. The CDR3 is 16 amino acids. The CDR3, as DNA: TGTGCCAGCAGATCCGAATACAGGGGGCTGTCGCAGCCCCAGCATTTT. This sequence encodes CASRSEYRGLSQPQHF.

In this sample, this clonotype turned up many times. The chain employs TRBV7-9 and TRBJ1-3; D is unclear. The CDR3 is made up of 14 amino acids. V lost 5 bases to trimming and J lost 2 bases, with 10 bases between them. Per the germline V gene, CDR1 is SEHNR and CDR2 is FQNEAQ (reference sequence). The CDR3 DNA reads as TGTGCCAGCAGCCCTCTCACGGCTGGAAACACCATATATTTT. Translation gives CASSPLTAGNTIYF.

The chain uses TRBV25-1 and TRBJ1-2, with no clear D. The CDR3 extends over 10 amino acids. The ends were cut back, 2 bases at V and 6 bases at J, with 1 base in the middle. The germline V gene encodes CDR1 MGHDK and CDR2 SYGVNS. This CDR3 reads CASSEHGYTF. The CDR3 coding sequence is TGTGCCAGCAGTGAACATGGCTACACCTTC.

This clonotype has at least ten counts. The J gene is TRBJ1-1, the V gene TRBV12-3 or TRBV12-4; D perhaps matches TRBD1 (5 bases). V was trimmed by 4 bases and J by 3 bases, leaving 9 bases between them. The CDR3 covers 13 residues. The CDR3 nucleotides read TGTGCCAGCAGTTCCCAGGGTGACACTGAAGCTTTCTTT. The encoded protein is CASSSQGDTEAFF.

This clonotype was counted ten times or more. The chain couples TRBV6-6 to TRBJ2-2; 7 bases are shared with TRBD2. The CDR3 totals 15 residues. V shed 2 bases and J 3 bases; nucleotides not matched to a gene: 3. Germline values: CDR1 MNHNY, CDR2 SVGAGI (reference sequence). The CDR3 loop is CASSYRREHTGELFF. The DNA for the CDR3 is TGTGCCAGCAGTTACCGGCGGGAGCACACCGGGGAGCTGTTTTTT.

This clonotype occurred many times. CDR3: CASSQVPPGQGSGGAYNEQFF. The CDR3, as DNA: TGTGCCAGCAGCCAAGTGCCCCCGGGACAGGGAAGCGGGGGTGCCTACAATGAGCAGTTCTTC. This chain links TRBV4-2 with TRBJ2-1; possible D gene TRBD1, 9 bases. Germline assignment: CDR1 LGHNA and CDR2 YNFKEQ. Trimming removed 1 base from V and 2 bases from J, with 27 bases in between. This CDR3 is built from 21 residues.